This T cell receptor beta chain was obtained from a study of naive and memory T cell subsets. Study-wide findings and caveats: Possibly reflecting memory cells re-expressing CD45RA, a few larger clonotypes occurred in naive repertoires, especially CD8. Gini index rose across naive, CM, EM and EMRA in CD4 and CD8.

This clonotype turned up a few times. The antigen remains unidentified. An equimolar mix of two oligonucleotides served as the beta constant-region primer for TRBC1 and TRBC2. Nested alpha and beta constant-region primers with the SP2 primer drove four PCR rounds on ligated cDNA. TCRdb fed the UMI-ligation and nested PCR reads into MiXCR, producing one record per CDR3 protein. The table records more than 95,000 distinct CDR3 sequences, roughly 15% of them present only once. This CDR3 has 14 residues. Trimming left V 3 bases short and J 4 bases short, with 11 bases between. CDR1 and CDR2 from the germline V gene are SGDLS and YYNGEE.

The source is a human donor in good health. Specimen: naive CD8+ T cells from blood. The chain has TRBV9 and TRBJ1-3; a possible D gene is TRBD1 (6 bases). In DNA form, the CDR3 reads TGTGCCAGCAGCGCCAACCAGGGGGGAAACACCATATATTTT. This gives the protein CASSANQGGNTIYF.